This TCR beta chain was documented in a study of blood T cell repertoires in COVID-19. CDR3 length: 17 amino acids. Trimming shortened V by 3 bases and J by 0 bases, and 12 bases separated the two germline ends. The germline CDR1 and CDR2 sequences are KGHSH and LQKENI. Method: immunoSEQ multiplex PCR; TCRdb's copy keeps in-frame clones and lacks some. The sample holds approximately 220,000 clones, less than 85% seen once. The sequence was collected from a middle-aged man who had recovered from COVID-19. Sequenced input: PBMCs or T cells enriched from blood (not recorded which). V is TRBV18 and J is TRBJ1-6; unclear D gene. The CDR3 coding sequence is TGTGCCAGCTCACCCCGGGTCTCGAGCTCCTATAATTCACCCCTCCACTTT. Protein: CASSPRVSSSYNSPLHF.